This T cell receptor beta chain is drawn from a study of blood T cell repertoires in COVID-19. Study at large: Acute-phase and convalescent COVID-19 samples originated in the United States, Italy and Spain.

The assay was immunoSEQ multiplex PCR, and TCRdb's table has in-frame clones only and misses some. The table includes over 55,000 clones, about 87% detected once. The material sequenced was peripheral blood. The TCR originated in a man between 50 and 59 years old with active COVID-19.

The CDR3 here is CASSGNRAPNSPLHF. The CDR3 nucleotides read TGTGCCAGCAGTGGGAACAGGGCGCCGAATTCACCCCTCCACTTT. The J gene is TRBJ1-6, the V gene TRBV28, with D possibly matching TRBD1 (6 bases). V was cut by 5 bases and J by 7 bases, with 15 bases left in between. CDR1 is MDHEN and CDR2 is SYDVKM in the germline V gene. The CDR3 has 15 amino acids.